This record concerns one T cell receptor (beta chain) sequence. Sequence at one end of the junction differs from germline and may be a read error. A second about 7 to 11 cycle PCR used barcoded and J-beta primers. One entry per CDR3 protein results from TCRdb running MiXCR on the 5' RACE reads. Of hundreds of thousands of distinct CDR3 sequences in the sample, about 53% were seen once. These data originate in a study of blood T cells in healthy people across ages. The CDR3 length is 16 residues. Per germline, CDR1 MDHEN and CDR2 SYDVKM. V is TRBV28 and J is TRBJ2-1; TRBD2 aligns across 10 bases. The sequence came from a man aged 60-69 years in good health. Specimen: blood. The chain's CDR3 is CAGSEQRGGHYNEQFF. CDR3 coding DNA: TGTGCCGGCAGTGAGCAGCGGGGGGGCCATTACAATGAGCAGTTCTTC.